A single sample gave rise to the 11 T cell receptor beta chains below, sequenced in a study of T cell clones after liver transplantation. Assay: immunoSEQ multiplex PCR; the TCRdb copy retains only in-frame clones and omits some. The profile shows some 80,000 clones, approximately 81% of them singletons. The sample consisted of CD4+ T cells from blood, taken 48 months after liver transplant. These receptors originate from a human patient who received a liver transplant. A share of the T cells may be of graft donor origin.

Here the CDR3 DNA reads TGTGCCAGTACGGGCTCAAGCCGGACTGAAGCTTTCTTT. Its translation is CASTGSSRTEAFF. The chain links TRBV19 to TRBJ1-1, with D hard to call. The germline V gene has CDR1 LNHDA and CDR2 SQIVND (reference sequence). The germline V and J ends were trimmed by 7 bases and 5 bases, with 14 bases remaining between them. The CDR3 covers 13 residues.

In DNA form, the CDR3 reads TGTGCCAGCAGCTTACCAGACCGGGACTTCTATAATGAAAAACTGTTTTTT. Protein: CASSLPDRDFYNEKLFF. V gene TRBV7-2 combines with J gene TRBJ1-4; tentative D call: TRBD1 (5 bases). V was trimmed by 2 bases and J by 4 bases, leaving 17 bases between them. CDR1 SGHTA and CDR2 FQGNSA come from the germline V gene. The CDR3 totals 17 residues.

This sequence joins TRBV13 and TRBJ2-4; 7 bases fit TRBD2. V lost 3 bases to trimming and J lost 5 bases; unmatched junction nucleotides: 4. The CDR3 is made up of 14 amino acids. The germline CDR1 and CDR2 sequences are PRHDT and FYEKMQ (reference sequence). Written as DNA, the CDR3 is TGTGCCAGCAGCTTCCGGGGGGTCGAAAACATTCAGTACTTC. Amino acid sequence: CASSFRGVENIQYF.

This chain connects TRBV5-4 to TRBJ2-1, with D possibly being TRBD1 or TRBD2 (7 bases each). The V gene lost 5 bases and the J gene lost 9 bases, with 18 bases spanning the gap. Germline loops: CDR1 SGHNT, CDR2 YYREEE (reference sequence). The CDR3 is 14 amino acids. The chain's CDR3 is CASSFGLEGAEQFF. CDR3 sequence (DNA): TGTGCCAGCAGTTTCGGACTAGAGGGGGCTGAGCAGTTCTTC. Looking up the rest from reference TRBV5-4 and TRBJ2-1 gives the full variable domain: ETGVTQSPTHLIKTRGQQVTLRCSSQSGHNTVSWYQQALGQGPQFIFQYYREEENGRGNFPPRFSGLQFPNYSSELNVNALELDDSALYLCASSFGLEGAEQFFGPGTRLTVL.

The chain carries TRBV6-1 and TRBJ2-2; no definite D call. The CDR3 runs 13 residues. Germline V gene data show CDR1 as MNHNS and CDR2 as SASEGT. Deletions cut 4 bases from V and 6 bases from J, with 9 bases between. The CDR3 DNA sequence: TGTGCCAGCAGTGCGAGATTCCCCGGGGAGCTGTTTTTT. Its translation is CASSARFPGELFF.

The V call is TRBV19, the J call TRBJ2-1, with 8 positions matching TRBD2. CDR1 and CDR2 (germline): LNHDA, SQIVND (reference sequence). V shed 3 bases and J 10 bases; nucleotides not matched to a gene: 11. There are 15 residues in the CDR3. The CDR3 region is CASSIHQRESGEQFF. The CDR3 DNA is TGTGCCAGTAGTATCCACCAGCGGGAGTCGGGAGAGCAGTTCTTC.

The chain has TRBV7-3 and TRBJ2-2, with TRBD2 identical over 9 bases. The germline V gene encodes CDR1 SGHTA and CDR2 FQGTGA. The CDR3 is 17 amino acids. V was pared by 7 bases and J by 0 bases, with 9 bases of the junction left unmatched. CDR3 sequence (DNA): TGTGCCAGCAAACAGGGGAGCGGGAGGACGAACACCGGGGAGCTGTTTTTT. This translates into CASKQGSGRTNTGELFF. The full variable domain, in which reference TRBV7-3 and TRBJ2-2 provide the parts outside the CDR3, is GAGVSQTPSNKVTEKGKYVELRCDPISGHTALYWYRQSLGQGPEFLIYFQGTGAADDSGLPNDRFFAVRPEGSVSTLKIQRTERGDSAVYLCASKQGSGRTNTGELFFGEGSRLTVL.

V is TRBV7-3 and J is TRBJ2-1, with 10 nucleotides matching TRBD2. The V gene's germline CDR1 is SGHTA and CDR2 FQGTGA. The CDR3 consists of 16 residues. The V gene end was trimmed by 5 bases and the J gene end by 4 bases; junction bases not matched to a gene: 8. The CDR3 spells CASSPGAGGEYNEQFF. CDR3 in DNA: TGTGCCAGCAGCCCCGGAGCGGGAGGGGAATACAATGAGCAGTTCTTC.

The chain recombines TRBV5-5 with TRBJ2-5; D ambiguous. This CDR3 spans 14 amino acids. V dropped 0 bases and J dropped 5 bases, with 11 bases sitting between them. The germline CDR1 and CDR2 sequences are SGHKS and YYEKEE (reference sequence). The CDR3 DNA is TGTGCCAGCAGCTTGGAGACGCTCAGGGAGACCCAGTACTTC. Protein product: CASSLETLRETQYF.

The V call is TRBV5-1, the J call TRBJ2-7, with TRBD2 as a possible D gene (5 bases). With 3 bases removed from V and 6 bases from J, the gap between germline ends came to 13 bases. Germline loops: CDR1 SGHRS, CDR2 YFSETQ. The length of the CDR3 is 13 residues. CDR3 sequence reads: CASSYRDGGEQYF. DNA for the CDR3: TGCGCCAGCAGCTACCGGGATGGAGGCGAGCAGTACTTC.

The J gene is TRBJ2-2, the V gene TRBV5-6; the D is unclear. The V end lost 3 bases, the J end lost 7 bases, and 10 bases lay between the germline ends. Per germline, CDR1 SGHDT and CDR2 YYEEEE. The CDR3 has 13 amino acids. The CDR3 DNA is TGTGCCAGCAGCTCGGACGTCGGCGGGGAGCTGTTTTTT. It is translated as CASSSDVGGELFF.